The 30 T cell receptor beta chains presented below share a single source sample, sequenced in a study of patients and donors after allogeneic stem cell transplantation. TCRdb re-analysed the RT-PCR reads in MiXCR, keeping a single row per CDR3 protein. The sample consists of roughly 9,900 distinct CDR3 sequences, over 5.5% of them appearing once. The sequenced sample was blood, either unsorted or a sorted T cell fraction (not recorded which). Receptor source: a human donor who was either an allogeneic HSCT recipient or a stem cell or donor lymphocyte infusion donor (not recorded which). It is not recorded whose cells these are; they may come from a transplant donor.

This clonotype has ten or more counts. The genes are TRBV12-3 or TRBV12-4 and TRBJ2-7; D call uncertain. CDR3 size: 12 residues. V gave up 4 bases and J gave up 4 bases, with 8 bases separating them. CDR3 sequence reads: CASSSDSYEQYF. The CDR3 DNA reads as TGTGCCAGCAGTTCCGACTCATACGAGCAGTACTTC.

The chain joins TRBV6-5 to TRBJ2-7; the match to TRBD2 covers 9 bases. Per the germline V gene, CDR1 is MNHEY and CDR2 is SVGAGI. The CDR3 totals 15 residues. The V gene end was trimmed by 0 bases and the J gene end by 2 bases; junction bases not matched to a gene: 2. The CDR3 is CASSYSLAGTYEQYF. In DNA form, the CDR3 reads TGTGCCAGCAGTTACTCGCTAGCGGGAACCTACGAGCAGTACTTC.

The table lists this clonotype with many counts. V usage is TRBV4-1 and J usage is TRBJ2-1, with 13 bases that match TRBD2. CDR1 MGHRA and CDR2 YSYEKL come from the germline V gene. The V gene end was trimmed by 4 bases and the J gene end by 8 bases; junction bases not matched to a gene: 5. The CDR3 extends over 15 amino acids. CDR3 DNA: TGCGCCAGCAGCCTTAGGACTAGCGGGAGCGATGAGCAGTTCTTC. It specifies CASSLRTSGSDEQFF.

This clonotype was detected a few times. CDR3 nucleotides: TGCAGTGCCGCGACTAGCGGGTACACAGATACGCAGTATTTT. This gives the protein CSAATSGYTDTQYF. V gene TRBV20-1 combines with J gene TRBJ2-3; 10 bases agree with TRBD2. The CDR3 length is 14 residues. Germline V gives CDR1 DFQATT, CDR2 SNEGSKA (reference sequence). With 6 bases clipped from V and 2 bases from J, the junction kept 5 bases outside the gene matches.

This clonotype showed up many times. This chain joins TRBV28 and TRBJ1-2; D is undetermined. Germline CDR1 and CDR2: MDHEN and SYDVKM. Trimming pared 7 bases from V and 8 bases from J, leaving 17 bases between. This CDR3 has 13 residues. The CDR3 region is CASTTAGVGGYTF. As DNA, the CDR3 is TGTGCCAGCACAACTGCTGGGGTCGGCGGCTACACCTTC.

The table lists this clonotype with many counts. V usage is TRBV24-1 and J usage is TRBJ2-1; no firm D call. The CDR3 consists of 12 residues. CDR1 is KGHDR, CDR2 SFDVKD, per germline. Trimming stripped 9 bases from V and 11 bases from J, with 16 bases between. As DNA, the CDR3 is TGTGCCACCGTACTTTTAACCTATAAGCAGTTCTTC. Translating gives CATVLLTYKQFF.

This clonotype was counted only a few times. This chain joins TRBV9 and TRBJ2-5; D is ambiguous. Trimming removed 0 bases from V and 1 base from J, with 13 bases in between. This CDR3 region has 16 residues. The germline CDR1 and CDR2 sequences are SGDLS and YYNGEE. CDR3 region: CASSVGTYFPQETQYF. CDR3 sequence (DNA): TGTGCCAGCAGCGTAGGGACCTACTTCCCCCAAGAGACCCAGTACTTC.

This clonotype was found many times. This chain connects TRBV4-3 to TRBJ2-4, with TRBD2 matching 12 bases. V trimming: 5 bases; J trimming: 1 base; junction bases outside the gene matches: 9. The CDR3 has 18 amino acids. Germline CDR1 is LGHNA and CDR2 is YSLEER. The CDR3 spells CASSRLAGADSAKNIQYF. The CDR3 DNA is TGCGCCAGCAGCAGACTAGCGGGAGCGGATTCGGCCAAAAACATTCAGTACTTC.

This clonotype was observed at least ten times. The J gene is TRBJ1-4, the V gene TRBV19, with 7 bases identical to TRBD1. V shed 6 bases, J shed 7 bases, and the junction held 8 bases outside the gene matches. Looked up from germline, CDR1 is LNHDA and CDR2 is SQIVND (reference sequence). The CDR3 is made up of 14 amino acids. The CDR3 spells CASSPGTESEKLFF. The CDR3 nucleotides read TGTGCCAGTAGCCCCGGGACAGAGAGTGAAAAACTGTTTTTT.

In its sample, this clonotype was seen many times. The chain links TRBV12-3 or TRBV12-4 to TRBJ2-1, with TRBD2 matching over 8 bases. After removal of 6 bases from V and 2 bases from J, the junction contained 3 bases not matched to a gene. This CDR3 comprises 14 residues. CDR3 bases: TGTGCCAGCAGCAGTAGCGGGACCTACAATGAGCAGTTCTTC. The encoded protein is CASSSSGTYNEQFF.

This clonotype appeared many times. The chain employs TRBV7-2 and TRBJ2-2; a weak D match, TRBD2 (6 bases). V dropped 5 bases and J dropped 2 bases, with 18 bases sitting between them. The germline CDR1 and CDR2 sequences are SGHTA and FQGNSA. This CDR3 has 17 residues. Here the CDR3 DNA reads TGTGCCAGCAGCGCCATGAGGAGGGCCTCAAACACCGGGGAGCTGTTTTTT. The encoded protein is CASSAMRRASNTGELFF.

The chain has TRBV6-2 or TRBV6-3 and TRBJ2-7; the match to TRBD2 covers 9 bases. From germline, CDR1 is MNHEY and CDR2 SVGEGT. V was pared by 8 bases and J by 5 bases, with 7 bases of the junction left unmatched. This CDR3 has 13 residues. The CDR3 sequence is CASYLREGDEQYF. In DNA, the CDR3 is TGTGCCAGCTACTTGCGGGAGGGGGACGAGCAGTACTTC.

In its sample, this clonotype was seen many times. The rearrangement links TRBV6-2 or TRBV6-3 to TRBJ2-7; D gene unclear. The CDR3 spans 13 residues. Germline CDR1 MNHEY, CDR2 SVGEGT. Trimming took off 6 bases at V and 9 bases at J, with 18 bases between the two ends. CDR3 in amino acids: CASRPQGFLRQYF. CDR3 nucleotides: TGTGCCAGCAGACCACAAGGGTTTTTACGGCAGTACTTC.

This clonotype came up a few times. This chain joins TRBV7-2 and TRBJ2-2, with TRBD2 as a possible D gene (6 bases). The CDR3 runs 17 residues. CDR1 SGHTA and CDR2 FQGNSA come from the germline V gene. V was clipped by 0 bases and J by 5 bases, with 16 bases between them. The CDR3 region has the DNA TGTGCCAGCAGCTTAGCAGGGGCCGGGAGTAGGACCGGGGAGCTGTTTTTT. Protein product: CASSLAGAGSRTGELFF.

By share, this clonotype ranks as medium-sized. The DNA of the CDR3 is TGTGCCAGCAGCACGACAGGGTCAAATCAGCCCCAGCATTTT. This sequence encodes CASSTTGSNQPQHF. This chain uses TRBV12-3 or TRBV12-4 with TRBJ1-5, with 7 bases aligning to TRBD1. The CDR3 has 14 residues. V lost 6 bases to trimming and J lost 4 bases; unmatched junction nucleotides: 6.

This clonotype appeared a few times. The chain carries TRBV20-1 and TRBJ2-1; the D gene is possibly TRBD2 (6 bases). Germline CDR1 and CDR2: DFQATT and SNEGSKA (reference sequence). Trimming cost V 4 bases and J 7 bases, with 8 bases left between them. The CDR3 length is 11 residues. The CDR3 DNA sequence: TGCAGTGCTAAAGGAGGGAATGAGCAGTTCTTC. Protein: CSAKGGNEQFF.

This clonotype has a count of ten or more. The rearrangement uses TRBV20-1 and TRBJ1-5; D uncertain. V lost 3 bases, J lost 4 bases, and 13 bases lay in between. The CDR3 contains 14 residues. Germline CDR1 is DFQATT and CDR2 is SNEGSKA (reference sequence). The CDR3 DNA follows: TGCAGTGCTAGTCTAGGACCGAGAAATCAGCCCCAGCATTTT. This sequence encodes CSASLGPRNQPQHF.

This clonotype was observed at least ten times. The chain's CDR3 is CASSGASSWNWNTEAFF. CDR3 DNA sequence: TGTGCCAGCAGCGGAGCCTCGTCGTGGAATTGGAACACTGAAGCTTTCTTT. V usage is TRBV9 and J usage is TRBJ1-1; D is ambiguous. The CDR3 extends over 17 amino acids. V was trimmed by 3 bases and J by 1 base, leaving 19 bases between them. Looked up from germline, CDR1 is SGDLS and CDR2 is YYNGEE.

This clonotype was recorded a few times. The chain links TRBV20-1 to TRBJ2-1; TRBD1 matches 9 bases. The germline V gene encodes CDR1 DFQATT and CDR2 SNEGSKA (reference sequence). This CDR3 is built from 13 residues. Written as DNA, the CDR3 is TGCAGCGTACAGGGGGCACCCTACAATGAGCAGTTCTTC. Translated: CSVQGAPYNEQFF.

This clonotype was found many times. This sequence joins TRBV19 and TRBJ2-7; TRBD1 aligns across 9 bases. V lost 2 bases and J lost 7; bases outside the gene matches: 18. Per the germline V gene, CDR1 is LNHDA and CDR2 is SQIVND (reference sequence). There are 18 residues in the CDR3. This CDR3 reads CASSISGTGKTTLREQYF. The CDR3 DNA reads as TGTGCCAGTAGTATATCAGGGACAGGGAAGACAACACTACGAGAGCAGTACTTC.

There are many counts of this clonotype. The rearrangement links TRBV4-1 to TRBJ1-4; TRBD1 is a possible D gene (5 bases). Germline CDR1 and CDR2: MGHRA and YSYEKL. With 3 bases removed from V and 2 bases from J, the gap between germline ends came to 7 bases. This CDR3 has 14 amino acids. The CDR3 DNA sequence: TGCGCCAGCAGCCAGGGGCCCACTAATGAAAAACTGTTTTTT. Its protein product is CASSQGPTNEKLFF.

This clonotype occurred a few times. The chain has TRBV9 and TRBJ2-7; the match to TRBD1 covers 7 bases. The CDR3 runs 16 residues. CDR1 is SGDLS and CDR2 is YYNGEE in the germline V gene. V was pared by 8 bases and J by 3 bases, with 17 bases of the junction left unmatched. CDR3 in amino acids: CARPEGAEGLIYEQYF. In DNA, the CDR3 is TGTGCCAGGCCAGAGGGGGCAGAAGGGCTGATCTACGAGCAGTACTTC. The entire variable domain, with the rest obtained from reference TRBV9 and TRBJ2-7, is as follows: DSGVTQTPKHLITATGQRVTLRCSPRSGDLSVYWYQQSLDQGLQFLIQYYNGEERAKGNILERFSAQQFPDLHSELNLSSLELGDSALYFCARPEGAEGLIYEQYFGPGTRLTVT.

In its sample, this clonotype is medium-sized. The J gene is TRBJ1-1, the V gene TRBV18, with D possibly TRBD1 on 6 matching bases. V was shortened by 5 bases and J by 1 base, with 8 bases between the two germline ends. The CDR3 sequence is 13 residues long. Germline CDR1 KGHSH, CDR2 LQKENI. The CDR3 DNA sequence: TGTGCCAGCTCAGAGGGACAGAACACTGAAGCTTTCTTT. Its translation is CASSEGQNTEAFF. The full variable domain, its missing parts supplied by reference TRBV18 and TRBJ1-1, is NAGVMQNPRHLVRRRGQEARLRCSPMKGHSHVYWYRQLPEEGLKFMVYLQKENIIDESGMPKERFSAEFPKEGPSILRIQQVVRGDSAAYFCASSEGQNTEAFFGQGTRLTVV.

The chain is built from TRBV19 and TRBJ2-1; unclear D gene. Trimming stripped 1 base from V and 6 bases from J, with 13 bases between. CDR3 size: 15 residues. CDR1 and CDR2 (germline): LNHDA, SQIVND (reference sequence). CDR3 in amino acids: CASSIGLVVGNEQFF. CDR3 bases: TGTGCCAGTAGTATAGGGCTAGTTGTGGGCAATGAGCAGTTCTTC.

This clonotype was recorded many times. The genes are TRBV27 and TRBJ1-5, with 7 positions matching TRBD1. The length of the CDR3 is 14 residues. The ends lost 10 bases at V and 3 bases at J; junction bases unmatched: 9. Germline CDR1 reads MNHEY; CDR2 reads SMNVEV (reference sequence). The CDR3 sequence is CANHGTDSNQPQHF. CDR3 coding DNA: TGTGCCAACCACGGGACAGATTCCAATCAGCCCCAGCATTTT.

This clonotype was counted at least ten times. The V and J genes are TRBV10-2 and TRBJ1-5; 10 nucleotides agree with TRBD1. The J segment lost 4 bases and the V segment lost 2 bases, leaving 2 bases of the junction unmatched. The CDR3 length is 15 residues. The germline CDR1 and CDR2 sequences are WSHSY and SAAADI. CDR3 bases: TGCGCCAGCAGTGAGGGGGACAGGGGTAATCAGCCCCAGCATTTT. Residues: CASSEGDRGNQPQHF.

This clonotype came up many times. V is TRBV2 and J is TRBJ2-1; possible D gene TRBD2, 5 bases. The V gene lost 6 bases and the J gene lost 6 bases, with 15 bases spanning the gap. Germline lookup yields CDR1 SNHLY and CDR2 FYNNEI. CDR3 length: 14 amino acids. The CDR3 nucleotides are TGTGCCAGCAGCTCCGAACTAGTATCCAATGAGCAGTTCTTC. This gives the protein CASSSELVSNEQFF.

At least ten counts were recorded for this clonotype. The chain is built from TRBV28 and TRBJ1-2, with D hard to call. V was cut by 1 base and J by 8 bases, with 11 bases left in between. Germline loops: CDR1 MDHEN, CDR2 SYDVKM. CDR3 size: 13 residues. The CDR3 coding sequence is TGTGCCAGCAGTTTATCTCAACAGTCCGGCTACACCTTC. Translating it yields CASSLSQQSGYTF.

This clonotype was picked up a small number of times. As DNA, the CDR3 is TGCAGCGGCAAAGGGAGCTCCTACGAGCAGTACTTC. This encodes CSGKGSSYEQYF. This chain uses TRBV29-1 with TRBJ2-7, with a weak D call TRBD2 (5 bases). V dropped 7 bases and J dropped 0 bases, with 10 bases sitting between them. The CDR3 sequence is 12 residues long. Germline lookup yields CDR1 SQVTM and CDR2 ANQGSEA.

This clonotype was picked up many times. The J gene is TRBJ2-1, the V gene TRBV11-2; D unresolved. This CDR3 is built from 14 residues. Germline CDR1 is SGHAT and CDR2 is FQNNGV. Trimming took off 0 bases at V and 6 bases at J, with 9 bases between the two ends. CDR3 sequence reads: CASSLEGGPNEQFF. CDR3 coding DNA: TGTGCCAGCAGCTTAGAAGGCGGCCCCAATGAGCAGTTCTTC.